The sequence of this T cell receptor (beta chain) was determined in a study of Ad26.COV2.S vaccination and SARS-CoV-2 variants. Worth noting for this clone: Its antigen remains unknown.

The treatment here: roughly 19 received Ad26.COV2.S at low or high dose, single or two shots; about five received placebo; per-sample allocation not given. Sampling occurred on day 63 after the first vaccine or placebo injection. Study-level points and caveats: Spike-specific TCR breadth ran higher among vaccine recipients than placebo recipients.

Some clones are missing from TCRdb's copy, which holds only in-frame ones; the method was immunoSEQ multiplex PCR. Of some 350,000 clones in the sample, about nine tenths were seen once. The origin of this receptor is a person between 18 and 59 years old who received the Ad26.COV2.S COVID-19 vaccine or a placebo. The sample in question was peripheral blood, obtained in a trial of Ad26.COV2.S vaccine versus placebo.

The CDR3 spells CASSSVAEETQYF. CDR3 coding DNA: TGTGCCAGCAGCTCAGTGGCGGAAGAGACCCAGTACTTC. V usage is TRBV7-3 and J usage is TRBJ2-5; no definite D call. The germline CDR1 and CDR2 sequences are SGHTA and FQGTGA. The CDR3 spans 13 residues. V was clipped by 4 bases and J by 3 bases, with 9 bases between them.